Following are 30 T cell receptor beta chains from one sample sequenced in a study of T-cell memory formation after mild COVID-19. Using its own MiXCR run on the 5' RACE reads, TCRdb lists one record per CDR3 protein. In the table there are about 300,000 distinct CDR3 sequences, roughly a fifth of which are singletons. Sample: PBMCs or a T cell subset sorted from them (not recorded which). The receptors originated from a man aged 18 to 35 who had mild COVID-19 (a few samples of this study predate the infection). Cell type and time point are not known.

The V and J genes are TRBV13 and TRBJ2-1; 8 bases align to TRBD2. Trimming removed 5 bases from V and 6 bases from J; junction bases left unmatched: 12. CDR3 length equals 16 residues. Germline V gene sequence: CDR1 PRHDT, CDR2 FYEKMQ (reference sequence). CDR3 nucleotide sequence: TGTGCCAGCAGCCACCCAAGGGTAGCGGGGAGCAATGAGCAGTTCTTC. Its protein product is CASSHPRVAGSNEQFF. The whole variable domain, remainder taken from reference TRBV13 and TRBJ2-1, is AAGVIQSPRHLIKEKRETATLKCYPIPRHDTVYWYQQGPGQDPQFLISFYEKMQSDKGSIPDRFSAQQFSDYHSELNMSSLELGDSALYFCASSHPRVAGSNEQFFGPGTRLTVL.

This clonotype occurred a few times. The chain couples TRBV7-8 to TRBJ2-1, with 7 bases that match TRBD2. Germline-derived CDR1 and CDR2 are SGHVS and FQNEAQ. This CDR3 is 16 amino acids long. V shed 5 bases and J 6 bases; nucleotides not matched to a gene: 13. The CDR3 loop reads CASSPKTEKRGNEQFF. DNA for the CDR3: TGTGCCAGCAGCCCCAAGACCGAGAAGCGGGGCAATGAGCAGTTCTTC.

The chain employs TRBV12-3 or TRBV12-4 and TRBJ2-1; 15 positions match TRBD2. The CDR3 spans 15 residues. V shed 4 bases and J 8 bases; nucleotides not matched to a gene: 3. The CDR3 nucleotides read TGTGCCAGCAGTTCGGGACTAGCGGGGGGACATGAGCAGTTCTTC. This encodes CASSSGLAGGHEQFF.

This clonotype was found a few times. The CDR3 is CASSLGGIGGEKLFF. In nucleotides, the CDR3 is TGTGCCAGCAGCTTAGGGGGGATCGGGGGTGAAAAACTGTTTTTT. This chain connects TRBV7-8 to TRBJ1-4; D may be TRBD1 (5 bases). The V and J ends lost 1 base and 7 bases respectively, with 13 bases between them. The CDR3 runs 15 residues. Germline V CDR1 and CDR2: SGHVS, FQNEAQ.

This clonotype was counted only a few times. The chain joins TRBV12-3 or TRBV12-4 to TRBJ2-7, with 7 bases identical to TRBD1. This CDR3 comprises 13 residues. V lost 3 bases to trimming and J lost 6 bases; unmatched junction nucleotides: 5. The CDR3 nucleotides are TGTGCCAGCAGTTTTGAGGGGGCCGTCGAGCAGTACGTC. Protein sequence: CASSFEGAVEQYV.

With regard to this clonotype: One end of the junction does not line up with germline, which may come from a read error. V is TRBV20-1 and J is TRBJ2-1; the match to TRBD2 covers 11 bases. Germline V gene data show CDR1 as DFQATT and CDR2 as SNEGSKA (reference sequence). The CDR3 sequence is 16 residues long. The CDR3 spells CSARGTSGGAYYEQFF. The DNA for the CDR3 is TGCAGTGCTAGAGGTACTAGCGGGGGTGCCTACTATGAGCAGTTCTTC.

V usage is TRBV7-9 and J usage is TRBJ1-6, with a tentative D call TRBD1 (6 bases). Germline assignment: CDR1 SEHNR and CDR2 FQNEAQ (reference sequence). Trimming shortened V by 5 bases and J by 3 bases, and 14 bases separated the two germline ends. The CDR3 has 16 residues. CDR3 sequence: CASSARTEFYNSPLHF. The DNA for the CDR3 is TGTGCCAGCAGCGCCCGGACAGAGTTCTATAATTCACCCCTCCACTTT.

This clonotype was detected a few times. This chain links TRBV4-3 with TRBJ2-1, with D perhaps matching TRBD2 (7 bases). CDR3 length: 13 residues. Germline V CDR1 and CDR2: LGHNA, YSLEER. Between the trimmed V and J ends, which lost 0 bases and 10 bases, there was a span of 10 bases. The CDR3 DNA follows: TGCGCCAGCAGCCAAGAGAGGGGGGGCGAGCAGTTCTTC. This translates into CASSQERGGEQFF.

This clonotype was seen only a few times. CDR3 bases: TGTGCCAGCAGCTCCGGGACTAGGTTCCACGAGCAGTACTTC. Translating gives CASSSGTRFHEQYF. J is TRBJ2-7 and V is TRBV27, with 8 bases identical to TRBD2. CDR1 and CDR2 (germline): MNHEY, SMNVEV (reference sequence). The CDR3 consists of 14 residues. The ends lost 6 bases at V and 5 bases at J; junction bases unmatched: 9.

The genes are TRBV7-9 and TRBJ1-1; 7 bases align to TRBD1. The trim removed 6 bases at V and 4 bases at J, leaving 2 bases unmatched. The V gene's germline CDR1 is SEHNR and CDR2 FQNEAQ (reference sequence). This CDR3 has 12 residues. The CDR3 DNA is TGTGCCAGCAGGGCAGGGGGCACTGAAGCTTTCTTT. Its translation is CASRAGGTEAFF.

This sequence joins TRBV20-1 and TRBJ2-1, with unresolved D. CDR3 length: 12 residues. V was trimmed by 3 bases and J by 9 bases, leaving 12 bases between them. CDR1 DFQATT and CDR2 SNEGSKA come from the germline V gene (reference sequence). CDR3 nucleotides: TGCAGTGCTAGCTTTGGGGTGGTTGAGCAGTTCTTC. It encodes CSASFGVVEQFF.

J is TRBJ2-1 and V is TRBV5-1, with 10 bases that match TRBD2. Germline V gives CDR1 SGHRS, CDR2 YFSETQ. V lost 0 bases to trimming and J lost 2 bases; unmatched junction nucleotides: 2. The CDR3 totals 16 residues. This CDR3 reads CASSLGLAGAYNEQFF. CDR3 nucleotides: TGCGCCAGCAGCTTGGGGCTAGCGGGGGCCTACAATGAGCAGTTCTTC.

This clonotype was observed a handful of times. This chain connects TRBV19 to TRBJ1-6; no definite D call. Germline values: CDR1 LNHDA, CDR2 SQIVND (reference sequence). V shed 8 bases and J shed 7 bases, with 9 bases lying between them. This CDR3 is built from 12 residues. Here the CDR3 reads CASRWWNSPLHF. The CDR3 region has the DNA TGTGCCAGTCGATGGTGGAATTCACCCCTCCACTTT. The whole variable domain, remainder taken from reference TRBV19 and TRBJ1-6, is DGGITQSPKYLFRKEGQNVTLSCEQNLNHDAMYWYRQDPGQGLRLIYYSQIVNDFQKGDIAEGYSVSREKKESFPLTVTSAQKNPTAFYLCASRWWNSPLHFGNGTRLTVT.

V is TRBV20-1 and J is TRBJ1-1; D is undetermined. The V end lost 4 bases, the J end lost 0 bases, and 12 bases lay between the germline ends. Germline V gene lookup returns CDR1 DFQATT and CDR2 SNEGSKA (reference sequence). CDR3 size: 14 residues. CDR3 amino acids: CSATLRTVNTEAFF. The CDR3 bases are TGCAGTGCTACCCTCCGGACGGTGAACACTGAAGCTTTCTTT.

The chain carries TRBV5-1 and TRBJ1-1, with D maybe TRBD1 (5 bases). The V end lost 4 bases, the J end lost 4 bases, and 14 bases lay between the germline ends. The CDR3 totals 14 residues. Germline loops: CDR1 SGHRS, CDR2 YFSETQ. The chain's CDR3 is CASSDQGRVTEAFF. CDR3 in DNA: TGCGCCAGCAGCGACCAGGGTAGGGTCACTGAAGCTTTCTTT. The full variable domain, rest sourced from reference TRBV5-1 and TRBJ1-1, is KAGVTQTPRYLIKTRGQQVTLSCSPISGHRSVSWYQQTPGQGLQFLFEYFSETQRNKGNFPGRFSGRQFSNSRSEMNVSTLELGDSALYLCASSDQGRVTEAFFGQGTRLTVV.

V and J are TRBV19 and TRBJ1-1, with 9 bases matching TRBD1. The CDR3 contains 15 residues. The V and J ends lost 8 bases and 10 bases, in that order; junction bases with no gene match: 17. Per the germline V gene, CDR1 is LNHDA and CDR2 is SQIVND (reference sequence). The CDR3 loop reads CASPLMDRGRERAFF. The CDR3 DNA follows: TGTGCCAGTCCGCTAATGGACAGGGGCCGCGAAAGAGCTTTCTTT.

This clonotype was recorded a few times. The CDR3 protein is CASSLGQSESNQPQHF. CDR3 in DNA: TGTGCCAGCAGCCTGGGACAATCGGAGAGCAATCAGCCCCAGCATTTT. The chain has TRBV4-2 and TRBJ1-5; possible D gene TRBD1, 6 bases. The CDR3 runs to 16 residues. Trimming stripped 4 bases from V and 1 base from J, with 14 bases between. Per germline, CDR1 LGHNA and CDR2 YNFKEQ.

This rearrangement joins TRBV12-3 or TRBV12-4 to TRBJ2-2; the match to TRBD1 covers 8 bases. V gave up 6 bases and J gave up 7 bases; unmatched junction bases: 4. The CDR3 has 13 residues. The CDR3 DNA sequence: TGTGCCAGCAGGACAGGGGTCGGCGGGGAGCTGTTTTTT. Translation: CASRTGVGGELFF.

The chain is built from TRBV3-1 and TRBJ1-2; a possible D gene is TRBD1 (6 bases). CDR3 length: 13 amino acids. V lost 4 bases to trimming and J lost 4 bases, with 10 bases between them. CDR1 and CDR2 from the germline V gene are LGHDT and YNNKEL (reference sequence). The CDR3 DNA follows: TGTGCCAGCAGCCCACAGGGACGCTATGGCTACACCTTC. It specifies CASSPQGRYGYTF.

The CDR3 DNA is TGTGCCATCAGTGTCGGGGGGACAGGTCAGCCCCAGCATTTT. Translating it yields CAISVGGTGQPQHF. The rearrangement links TRBV10-3 to TRBJ1-5; 8 bases match TRBD1. Germline V lookup: CDR1 ENHRY, CDR2 SYGVKD. Germline trimming cut 4 bases from V and 6 bases from J; bases unmatched to any gene: 5. The CDR3 is made up of 14 amino acids.

Ten or more counts support this clonotype. The chain links TRBV2 to TRBJ2-3; 13 positions match TRBD2. V trimming: 7 bases; J trimming: 14 bases; junction bases outside the gene matches: 9. The germline CDR1 and CDR2 sequences are SNHLY and FYNNEI. The CDR3 totals 13 residues. The DNA of the CDR3 is TGTGCCAGCATTGGACTAGCGGGGGCACGGAGGTATTTT. It translates to CASIGLAGARRYF.

This clonotype was seen just once. V gene TRBV12-3 or TRBV12-4 combines with J gene TRBJ2-7; 8 bases are shared with TRBD1. J gave up 2 bases and V 7 bases, and 4 bases lay outside the gene matches. The CDR3 consists of 13 residues. CDR3 DNA: TGTGCCAGCACAGGGGACAGGACCTACGAGCAGTACTTC. This sequence encodes CASTGDRTYEQYF.

This chain joins TRBV28 and TRBJ2-7, with D tentatively TRBD1 (5 bases). The germline V and J ends were trimmed by 7 bases and 3 bases, with 10 bases remaining between them. The CDR3 spans 12 residues. Germline V lookup: CDR1 MDHEN, CDR2 SYDVKM. The CDR3 sequence: CASNIRGYEQYF. The CDR3 nucleotides read TGTGCCAGCAACATTAGGGGCTACGAGCAGTACTTC. Looking up the rest from reference TRBV28 and TRBJ2-7 gives the full variable domain: DVKVTQSSRYLVKRTGEKVFLECVQDMDHENMFWYRQDPGLGLRLIYFSYDVKMKEKGDIPEGYSVSREKKERFSLILESASTNQTSMYLCASNIRGYEQYFGPGTRLTVT.

Comments on this clonotype: Since a much larger clone is just one base distant, this may be a read error. The chain joins TRBV28 to TRBJ1-2; perhaps TRBD1 as D (6 bases). CDR3 length: 14 amino acids. In germline, CDR1 is MDHEN, CDR2 SYDVKM. The CDR3 here is CASSPAGERNGCTF. CDR3 DNA: TGTGCCAGCAGTCCCGCAGGGGAACGGAATGGCTGCACCTTC.

The rearrangement links TRBV7-6 to TRBJ1-4; 10 nucleotides agree with TRBD1. Germline values: CDR1 SGHVS, CDR2 FNYEAQ. There are 14 residues in the CDR3. Trimming removed 5 bases from V and 11 bases from J; junction bases left unmatched: 8. CDR3 in amino acids: CASSLGQGEAKLFF. DNA for the CDR3: TGTGCCAGCAGCCTAGGACAGGGGGAGGCGAAACTGTTTTTT.

V and J are TRBV9 and TRBJ1-3; 7 bases map to TRBD1. Trimming at V came to 3 bases and at J to 4 bases, leaving 4 bases not matched to a gene. CDR1 and CDR2 from the germline V gene are SGDLS and YYNGEE. The CDR3 covers 14 residues. CDR3 coding DNA: TGTGCCAGCAGCGCCGACAGGGCCGGAAACACCATATATTTT. Amino acid sequence: CASSADRAGNTIYF.

The chain is built from TRBV15 and TRBJ1-4; D is unresolved. The germline V gene encodes CDR1 LNHNV and CDR2 YYDKDF (reference sequence). V lost 6 bases and J 0 bases, leaving 8 bases between the germline ends. The CDR3 extends over 14 amino acids. The CDR3 spells CATRTDPTNEKLFF. The DNA of the CDR3 is TGTGCCACCAGGACGGACCCAACTAATGAAAAACTGTTTTTT.

This clonotype was observed a handful of times. The chain is built from TRBV5-1 and TRBJ1-1; TRBD1 is a possible D gene (5 bases). Germline V lookup: CDR1 SGHRS, CDR2 YFSETQ. This CDR3 is built from 14 residues. Trimming shortened V by 0 bases and J by 6 bases, and 12 bases separated the two germline ends. CDR3 sequence: CASSLDGGDPEAFF. CDR3 nucleotides: TGCGCCAGCAGCTTGGATGGGGGTGACCCTGAAGCTTTCTTT.

This clonotype has more than one count but fewer than ten. The chain carries TRBV20-1 and TRBJ1-4; unclear D gene. The CDR3 has 15 amino acids. V shed 5 bases and J shed 7 bases, with 20 bases lying between them. Germline-derived CDR1 and CDR2 are DFQATT and SNEGSKA (reference sequence). The CDR3 sequence is CSAGEDGRVGEKLFF. CDR3 coding DNA: TGCAGTGCTGGGGAGGACGGCCGTGTGGGTGAAAAACTGTTTTTT.

This clonotype was seen only once. The chain recombines TRBV4-3 with TRBJ2-5; 15 bases are shared with TRBD2. The J segment lost 2 bases and the V segment lost 0 bases, leaving 7 bases of the junction unmatched. There are 19 residues in the CDR3. Germline assignment: CDR1 LGHNA and CDR2 YSLEER. The CDR3 DNA reads TGCGCCAGCAGCCAAGACATGGGACTAGCGGGGGGCGGTCAAGAGACCCAGTACTTC. Amino acids: CASSQDMGLAGGGQETQYF.